The source of this T cell receptor (beta chain) is a study of cytomegalovirus exposure and HLA in healthy donors. The overall study: A data release that came early held 80 million or so unique TCRs from HLA-typed donors.

CDR1 SGDLS and CDR2 YYNGEE come from the germline V gene. J was trimmed by 2 bases and V by 4 bases; bases with no gene match: 9. The CDR3 runs 18 residues. PCR was performed using 60 Vbeta and 13 Jbeta primers. Profiled with immunoSEQ multiplex PCR; TCRdb holds only in-frame clones, not every one. Among 130,000 or so clones listed, approximately 61% were seen once. As concerns this clone: Its antigen is not known.

Broader study findings: Presence/absence analysis assumed near-uniform sequencing depth across donors. The authors later linked a missense DCLRE1C variant to TCR beta V- and J-gene trimming.

Sequenced sample: PBMCs. This clonotype originated in a woman between 40 and 50 years old in good health and CMV-seronegative. V usage is TRBV9 and J usage is TRBJ2-3, with 14 bases that match TRBD2. CDR3 DNA: TGTGCCAGCAGCCCCGGACTAGCGGGGGGCCTTTCCACAGATACGCAGTATTTT. Translating it yields CASSPGLAGGLSTDTQYF. The variable domain in full, with the rest retrieved from reference TRBV9 and TRBJ2-3, is DSGVTQTPKHLITATGQRVTLRCSPRSGDLSVYWYQQSLDQGLQFLIQYYNGEERAKGNILERFSAQQFPDLHSELNLSSLELGDSALYFCASSPGLAGGLSTDTQYFGPGTRLTVL.